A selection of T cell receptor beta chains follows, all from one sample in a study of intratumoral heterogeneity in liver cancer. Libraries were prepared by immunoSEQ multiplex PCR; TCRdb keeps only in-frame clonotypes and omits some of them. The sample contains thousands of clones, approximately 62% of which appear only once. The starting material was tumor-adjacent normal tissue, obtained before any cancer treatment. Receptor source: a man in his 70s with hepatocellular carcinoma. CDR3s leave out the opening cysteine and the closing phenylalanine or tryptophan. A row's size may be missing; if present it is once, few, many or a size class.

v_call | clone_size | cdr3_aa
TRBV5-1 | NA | ASGTGGARNTEAF
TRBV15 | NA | ATSRDFGEVETQY
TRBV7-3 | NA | ASSPDRGQWETQY
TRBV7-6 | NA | ASSLGGGTKNQPQH
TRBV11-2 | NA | ASSSNPGPLDGYT
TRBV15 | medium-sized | ATSSRDRGVNQPQH
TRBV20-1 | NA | SASLTGGYYEQY
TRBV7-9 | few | ASSRTGGDYGYT
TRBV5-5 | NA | ASTANPGSGRETQY
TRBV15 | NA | ATSREGQRSSYNEQF
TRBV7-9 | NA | ASSRETEAF
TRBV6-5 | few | ASSYFGGSTEAF
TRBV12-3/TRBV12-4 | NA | ASSLGQGFEQF
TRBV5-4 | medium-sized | ASSHSGGGYYNEQF
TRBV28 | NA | ASSLYSDTQY
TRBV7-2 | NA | ASSQWTGVSPLH
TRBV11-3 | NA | ASSLWGGYTGELF
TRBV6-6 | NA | ASTGRQEAYEQY
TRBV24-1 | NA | ATGDTNNEQF
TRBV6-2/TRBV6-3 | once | ASSYGTSGGLQETQY
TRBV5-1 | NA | ASSLGLAGDTDTQY
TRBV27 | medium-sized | ASLHQQGARETQY
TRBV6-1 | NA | ASSEVVEKYGYT
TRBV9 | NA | ASSGRTGGYGYT
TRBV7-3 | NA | ASSFGQPTDTQY
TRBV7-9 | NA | ASSLGQGSTEAF
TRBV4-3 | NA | ASRPQTGGSYGYT
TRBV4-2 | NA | ASSQDLGQETQY
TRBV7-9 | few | ASSLPTTNYGYT